This TCR beta chain was sequenced during a study of blood T cell repertoires in COVID-19. Study details: Researchers got acute and convalescent COVID-19 samples from the United States, Italy and Spain. In each case, the material was cDNA or gDNA derived from T cells, B-cell-depleted T cells, or PBMCs.

Authors' processing steps: Cell counts per sample came from amplifying reference gene primers. Sequencing used immunoSEQ multiplex PCR; TCRdb keeps in-frame clones, though not all of them. The V and J calls and the clone size are those of that table, but D and trimming were determined from the DNA. The table includes about 210,000 clones, approximately 85% detected once. Germline-derived CDR1 and CDR2 are SGDLS and YYNGEE. Trimming removed 4 bases at V and 0 bases at J, with 20 bases between. The CDR3 consists of 17 residues. The clonotype comes from a woman between 45 and 60 years old with active or convalescent COVID-19. Sequenced input: peripheral blood. V is TRBV9 and J is TRBJ2-7; maybe TRBD2 (6 bases). DNA of the CDR3: TGTGCCAGCAGCAGACCCCCGGGACTCGGAAGCTCCTACGAGCAGTACTTC. It specifies CASSRPPGLGSSYEQYF.